The present T cell receptor beta chain was sequenced within a study of technical replicates of blood from a few donors. Germline V gene lookup returns CDR1 SQVTM and CDR2 ANQGSEA. V dropped 3 bases and J dropped 6; count of bases not matched to a gene: 7. The CDR3 contains 13 residues. Libraries were prepared by immunoSEQ multiplex PCR; TCRdb keeps only in-frame clonotypes and omits some of them. The repertoire consists of about 88,000 clones, with roughly 92% occurring once and the leading ten covering approximately 0.25%. This chain links TRBV29-1 with TRBJ1-1, with 7 bases identical to TRBD1. The sequencing sample was made of T cells isolated from PBMCs. The TCR comes from a human donor in good health. CDR3 loop: CSVDGGGLAEAFF. CDR3 DNA: TGCAGCGTTGACGGAGGGGGCCTGGCTGAAGCTTTCTTT. The entire variable domain, with the rest obtained from reference TRBV29-1 and TRBJ1-1, is as follows: SAVISQKPSRDICQRGTSLTIQCQVDSQVTMMFWYRQQPGQSLTLIATANQGSEATYESGFVIDKFPISRPNLTFSTLTVSNMSPEDSSIYLCSVDGGGLAEAFFGQGTRLTVV.